The 28 T cell receptor beta chains below all came from one sample that was sequenced in a study of technical replicates of blood from a few donors. TCRdb keeps only in-frame clones here, not all; method: immunoSEQ multiplex PCR. The table has tens of thousands of clones, 90% to 95% seen once. The sample comprised T cells isolated from PBMCs. The receptors derive from a human donor in good health.

The chain has TRBV6-1 and TRBJ2-7; 9 bases line up with TRBD2. This CDR3 is built from 16 residues. Germline lookup yields CDR1 MNHNS and CDR2 SASEGT. With V trimmed by 4 bases and J by 9 bases, 16 bases remained unmatched. The DNA for the CDR3 is TGTGCCAGCAGTGTCGGGGGAGCGGGAGGCCACTTCGGGCAGTACTTC. It is translated as CASSVGGAGGHFGQYF.

This clone showed up just once. CDR3 amino acids: CASSLRPGFQETQYF. The CDR3 nucleotides are TGTGCCAGCAGCCTCAGGCCAGGATTCCAAGAGACCCAGTACTTC. This chain links TRBV14 with TRBJ2-5; D uncertain. The CDR3 has 15 amino acids. V lost 4 bases, J lost 1 base, and 13 bases lay in between. In germline, CDR1 is SGHDN, CDR2 FVKESK.

The chain joins TRBV27 to TRBJ2-7, with D possibly TRBD1 on 6 matching bases. This CDR3 spans 15 amino acids. V was shortened by 2 bases and J by 0 bases, with 11 bases between the two germline ends. Germline values: CDR1 MNHEY, CDR2 SMNVEV (reference sequence). CDR3 nucleotides: TGTGCCAGCAGTTTAACAGGGTCCCACTCCTACGAGCAGTACTTC. It translates to CASSLTGSHSYEQYF.

V and J are TRBV27 and TRBJ2-7, with TRBD2 matching over 8 bases. The germline gives CDR1 MNHEY, CDR2 SMNVEV (reference sequence). This CDR3 region has 13 residues. With V trimmed by 10 bases and J by 0 bases, 5 bases remained unmatched. CDR3 sequence: CATGAGGSYEQYF. DNA for the CDR3: TGTGCCACGGGGGCGGGAGGCTCCTACGAGCAGTACTTC.

The chain recombines TRBV10-3 with TRBJ1-2, with no clear D. This CDR3 is 15 amino acids long. Trimming pared 6 bases from V and 4 bases from J, leaving 18 bases between. Germline CDR1 is ENHRY and CDR2 is SYGVKD. CDR3 sequence: CAIRNVQRSLYGYTF. The DNA for the CDR3 is TGTGCCATCAGAAACGTACAGAGATCCCTCTATGGCTACACCTTC.

The chain is built from TRBV6-5 and TRBJ2-1, with D maybe TRBD2 (5 bases). The CDR3 loop spans 15 amino acids. Germline V gene data show CDR1 as MNHEY and CDR2 as SVGAGI. The V gene lost 2 bases and the J gene lost 5 bases, with 13 bases spanning the gap. CDR3 amino acids: CASSYRGTSHNEQFF. The CDR3 DNA reads TGTGCCAGCAGTTACCGGGGAACGTCGCACAATGAGCAGTTCTTC.

The rearrangement links TRBV6-5 to TRBJ2-5; TRBD1 matches 7 bases. CDR3 length: 14 residues. The trim removed 2 bases at V and 4 bases at J, leaving 4 bases unmatched. Germline lookup yields CDR1 MNHEY and CDR2 SVGAGI. CDR3 sequence: CASSYNRGRETQYF. The CDR3 DNA sequence: TGTGCCAGCAGTTACAACAGGGGTCGAGAGACCCAGTACTTC.

V and J are TRBV7-2 and TRBJ2-2; a weak D match, TRBD1 (5 bases). CDR3 length: 15 amino acids. Germline V CDR1 and CDR2: SGHTA, FQGNSA. Trimming stripped 5 bases from V and 7 bases from J, with 17 bases between. CDR3 bases: TGTGCCAGCAGCCTCCTACCGCAGGGTAACGGGGAGCTGTTTTTT. Amino acids: CASSLLPQGNGELFF.

V and J are TRBV10-3 and TRBJ1-5; D is perhaps TRBD1 (6 bases). Germline CDR1 ENHRY, CDR2 SYGVKD. Trimming pared 3 bases from V and 7 bases from J, leaving 13 bases between. The CDR3 runs 14 residues. The DNA for the CDR3 is TGTGCCATCAGTGAAGGGGGGGGCGGACAGCCCCAGCATTTT. The encoded protein is CAISEGGGGQPQHF.

This chain joins TRBV14 and TRBJ2-2; 9 bases fit TRBD1. The V segment lost 3 bases and the J segment 3 bases; nucleotides outside the gene matches: 11. The CDR3 has 18 amino acids. Germline V lookup: CDR1 SGHDN, CDR2 FVKESK. The CDR3 region is CASSQTFGTGIYTGELFF. As DNA, the CDR3 is TGTGCCAGCAGCCAGACGTTCGGGACAGGGATTTACACCGGGGAGCTGTTTTTT.

This sequence joins TRBV7-2 and TRBJ2-3; 7 positions agree with TRBD2. Germline V lookup: CDR1 SGHTA, CDR2 FQGNSA. This CDR3 is built from 16 residues. Unmatched junction bases numbered 7, after V lost 4 bases and J lost 0 bases. CDR3 in amino acids: CASSSTTSRSTDTQYF. CDR3 bases: TGTGCCAGCAGCTCGACGACTAGCAGGAGCACAGATACGCAGTATTTT.

The genes are TRBV10-1 and TRBJ2-1; the D gene is possibly TRBD2 (5 bases). V was cut by 8 bases and J by 2 bases, with 16 bases left in between. The CDR3 is 15 amino acids. Germline lookup yields CDR1 WNHNN and CDR2 SYGVQD (reference sequence). The CDR3 bases are TGCGCCAGCTCAACCCGGGAAGCAACCTACAATGAGCAGTTCTTC. Its protein product is CASSTREATYNEQFF.

The chain employs TRBV5-1 and TRBJ2-7; 10 nucleotides agree with TRBD1. The CDR3 is 14 residues long. With 2 bases clipped from V and 3 bases from J, the junction kept 2 bases outside the gene matches. From germline, CDR1 is SGHRS and CDR2 YFSETQ. For the CDR3, the DNA is TGCGCCAGCAGCTTACGGACAGGGGGCTACGAGCAGTACTTC. Translated, it gives CASSLRTGGYEQYF.

The chain uses TRBV7-2 and TRBJ2-7; 8 positions agree with TRBD2. This CDR3 spans 13 amino acids. Per germline, CDR1 SGHTA and CDR2 FQGNSA. Germline trimming cut 8 bases from V and 7 bases from J; bases unmatched to any gene: 10. The CDR3 loop reads CASRGGGSQEQYF. DNA of the CDR3: TGTGCCAGCCGGGGGGGCGGGAGTCAAGAGCAGTACTTC.

The chain has TRBV5-4 and TRBJ2-5; D gene ambiguous. This CDR3 has 13 residues. V was shortened by 4 bases and J by 2 bases, with 9 bases between the two germline ends. Germline V gene data show CDR1 as SGHNT and CDR2 as YYREEE (reference sequence). CDR3 region: CASSPGSQETQYF. Here the CDR3 DNA reads TGTGCCAGCAGCCCAGGATCTCAAGAGACCCAGTACTTC.

This chain connects TRBV7-8 to TRBJ2-7; D is uncertain. Trimming left V 0 bases short and J 3 bases short, with 6 bases between. Germline lookup yields CDR1 SGHVS and CDR2 FQNEAQ. The CDR3 contains 13 residues. The CDR3 here is CASSLAESYEQYF. The CDR3 DNA reads as TGTGCCAGCAGCTTAGCGGAGAGCTACGAGCAGTACTTC.

This chain uses TRBV9 with TRBJ2-3; D not certain. Germline assignment: CDR1 SGDLS and CDR2 YYNGEE. The CDR3 is 12 amino acids. V was clipped by 0 bases and J by 4 bases, with 3 bases between them. The CDR3 protein is CASSVDSDTQYF. The CDR3 region has the DNA TGTGCCAGCAGCGTAGACTCAGATACGCAGTATTTT.

In this sample, this clone turned up once. This chain links TRBV7-9 with TRBJ1-2, with D tentatively TRBD1 (6 bases). Per germline, CDR1 SEHNR and CDR2 FQNEAQ (reference sequence). The CDR3 has 15 amino acids. V lost 4 bases and J lost 4, with 16 bases in between. For the CDR3, the DNA is TGTGCCAGCAGCTCGTTAAGGGGGGGGTTCTATGGCTACACCTTC. Its translation is CASSSLRGGFYGYTF.

This chain uses TRBV28 with TRBJ2-7, with D tentatively TRBD1 (6 bases). The length of the CDR3 is 13 residues. Germline V gene sequence: CDR1 MDHEN, CDR2 SYDVKM. Trimming took 7 bases from V and 3 from J, leaving 13 bases between them. CDR3 nucleotide sequence: TGTGCCAGCAAGTCCGGGACAAACTACGAGCAGTACTTC. The encoded protein is CASKSGTNYEQYF. The full variable domain, with the rest looked up from reference TRBV28 and TRBJ2-7, is DVKVTQSSRYLVKRTGEKVFLECVQDMDHENMFWYRQDPGLGLRLIYFSYDVKMKEKGDIPEGYSVSREKKERFSLILESASTNQTSMYLCASKSGTNYEQYFGPGTRLTVT.

A few counts support this clone. The chain employs TRBV7-9 and TRBJ2-2, with 14 bases matching TRBD2. The CDR3 sequence is 17 residues long. V shed 4 bases, J shed 6 bases, and the junction held 7 bases outside the gene matches. From germline, CDR1 is SEHNR and CDR2 FQNEAQ (reference sequence). The CDR3 bases are TGTGCCAGCAGCTCCCCGGGACTAGCGGGAGATGCCGGGGAGCTGTTTTTT. This encodes CASSSPGLAGDAGELFF.

This chain links TRBV4-1 with TRBJ1-2; 7 bases align to TRBD1. Germline CDR1 is MGHRA and CDR2 is YSYEKL. The CDR3 is 15 residues long. V was clipped by 4 bases and J by 5 bases; unmatched bases: 10. DNA for the CDR3: TGCGCCAGCAGCCTAAGAACAGGGGAGGCTTATGGCTACACCTTC. Translating it yields CASSLRTGEAYGYTF.

This rearrangement joins TRBV29-1 to TRBJ2-2; possibly TRBD1 for D (6 bases). Germline CDR1 is SQVTM and CDR2 is ANQGSEA. This CDR3 comprises 13 residues. With 1 base removed from V and 6 bases from J, the gap between germline ends came to 9 bases. CDR3: CSVEGQVSGELFF. The CDR3 region has the DNA TGCAGCGTTGAAGGACAGGTTTCCGGGGAGCTGTTTTTT.

Notes on this clone: The junction departs from germline at one end; a sequencing error may be responsible. The rearrangement uses TRBV2 and TRBJ2-4; 8 bases agree with TRBD2. The CDR3 runs to 13 residues. Germline CDR1 is SNHLY and CDR2 is FYNNEI. The CDR3, as DNA: TGTGCCAGCAGTGAATCTGGGCGGGAGGTTTGTGGCTTC. It is translated as CASSESGREVCGF.

The rearrangement links TRBV11-2 to TRBJ1-3; 7 bases align to TRBD1. The CDR3 loop spans 16 amino acids. The ends lost 6 bases at V and 5 bases at J; junction bases unmatched: 13. Germline CDR1 and CDR2: SGHAT and FQNNGV. In DNA form, the CDR3 reads TGTGCCAGCAGGCCGGGACAGCTGACTCTCAGAAACACCATATATTTT. Translated, it gives CASRPGQLTLRNTIYF. Full variable domain (remainder filled in from reference TRBV11-2 and TRBJ1-3): EAGVAQSPRYKIIEKRQSVAFWCNPISGHATLYWYQQILGQGPKLLIQFQNNGVVDDSQLPKDRFSAERLKGVDSTLKIQPAKLEDSAVYLCASRPGQLTLRNTIYFGEGSWLTVV.

In this sample, this clone turned up once. The gene calls are TRBV11-3 and TRBJ1-1, with D uncertain. CDR1 and CDR2 (germline): SGHNT, YENEEA. The CDR3 is made up of 15 amino acids. V gave up 1 base and J gave up 4 bases, with 13 bases separating them. This CDR3 reads CASSLADLGSTEAFF. The CDR3 DNA sequence: TGTGCCAGCAGCTTAGCAGACTTAGGTAGCACTGAAGCTTTCTTT.

This CDR3 reads CASSPRKREVTDTQYF. The CDR3, as DNA: TGTGCCAGCAGTCCACGTAAGCGGGAGGTAACAGATACGCAGTATTTT. The J gene is TRBJ2-3, the V gene TRBV27, with TRBD2 matching 9 bases. Germline lookup yields CDR1 MNHEY and CDR2 SMNVEV (reference sequence). The V gene end was trimmed by 5 bases and the J gene end by 3 bases; junction bases not matched to a gene: 9. This CDR3 comprises 16 residues.

CDR3 sequence reads: CASSSYDRMDQPQHF. The CDR3 DNA sequence: TGTGCCAGCAGCTCATACGACAGGATGGATCAGCCCCAGCATTTT. The V gene is TRBV5-6, the J gene TRBJ1-5; D perhaps matches TRBD1 (6 bases). This CDR3 is 15 amino acids long. The V gene's germline CDR1 is SGHDT and CDR2 YYEEEE. V was pared by 3 bases and J by 5 bases, with 15 bases between.

The chain combines TRBV7-9 with TRBJ1-2; 9 nucleotides agree with TRBD1. The V segment lost 5 bases and the J segment 1 base; nucleotides outside the gene matches: 5. This CDR3 region has 15 residues. Per the germline V gene, CDR1 is SEHNR and CDR2 is FQNEAQ (reference sequence). CDR3 DNA: TGTGCCAGCAGCCCTGGGACAGGGAATAACTATGGCTACACCTTC. Translation gives CASSPGTGNNYGYTF.